This is a list of T cell receptor beta chains from one sample in a study of blood T cell repertoires in COVID-19. The assay was immunoSEQ multiplex PCR, and TCRdb's table has in-frame clones only and misses some. This table holds approximately 130,000 clones, around 77% found once. The sequencing input was peripheral blood. These receptors were taken from a human donor in a cohort sampled during active COVID-19. CDR3s include the opening cysteine and the closing phenylalanine or tryptophan. The D gene is left open where the match is weak. Some rows mark clone size as missing; the rest say once, few, many or name a class of expanded clone.

>TRBD1|NA|TRBV11-3|TRBJ2-7
CASSLGQGGPYEQYF
TGTGCCAGCAGCTTGGGACAGGGGGGCCCCTACGAGCAGTACTTC
>NA|NA|TRBV7-3|TRBJ1-1
CASSLRSGTEAFF
TGTGCCAGCAGCTTGAGAAGCGGGACTGAAGCTTTCTTT
>TRBD2|NA|TRBV7-8|TRBJ2-3
CASSLSGVTDTQYF
TGTGCCAGCAGCTTAAGCGGGGTCACAGATACGCAGTATTTT
>TRBD1|NA|TRBV24-1|TRBJ1-4
CATSDPTGANEKLFF
TGTGCCACCAGTGATCCAACAGGGGCTAATGAAAAACTGTTTTTT
>NA|NA|TRBV28|TRBJ1-5
CASSLSGQGGQPQHF
TGTGCCAGCAGTTTATCTGGGCAGGGTGGTCAGCCCCAGCATTTT
>NA|once|TRBV19|TRBJ2-7
CASSPPFGGREQYF
TGTGCCAGTAGTCCGCCGTTCGGGGGTCGCGAGCAGTACTTC
>TRBD1|NA|TRBV28|TRBJ2-1
CASSSPGTGDLWQFF
TGTGCCAGCAGTTCCCCCGGGACAGGGGACTTATGGCAGTTCTTC
>TRBD1|NA|TRBV29-1|TRBJ1-3
CSVKDRASGNTIYF
TGCAGCGTAAAGGACAGGGCGTCGGGAAACACCATATATTTT
>TRBD1|NA|TRBV13|TRBJ2-7
CASSHWGQGSNEQYF
TGTGCCAGCAGCCATTGGGGACAGGGGAGTAACGAGCAGTACTTC
>NA|NA|TRBV9|TRBJ1-1
CASSKEEAPEAFF
TGTGCCAGCAGCAAAGAAGAGGCACCTGAAGCTTTCTTT
>TRBD2|few|TRBV9|TRBJ2-5
CASSVVAGLGETQYF
TGTGCCAGCAGCGTGGTAGCGGGGTTAGGTGAGACCCAGTACTTC
>TRBD1|once|TRBV28|TRBJ1-3
CASNRQGGGNTIYF
TGTGCCAGCAATCGACAGGGTGGAGGAAACACCATATATTTT
>NA|NA|TRBV27|TRBJ1-1
CASRSGLGNTEAFF
TGTGCCAGCAGGTCAGGCCTGGGGAACACTGAAGCTTTCTTT
>NA|few|TRBV11-3|TRBJ2-1
CASSLEGSYHYNEQFF
TGTGCCAGCAGCTTAGAAGGGAGTTACCATTACAATGAGCAGTTCTTC
>NA|NA|TRBV28|TRBJ2-7
CASSLLLDGEQYF
TGTGCCAGCAGTTTATTGTTAGATGGCGAGCAGTACTTC
>NA|NA|TRBV5-4|TRBJ1-1
CASSSEALRTEAFF
TGTGCCAGCAGCTCGGAAGCTTTGAGGACTGAAGCTTTCTTT
>NA|NA|TRBV7-6|TRBJ2-7
CASSLTPLPGSSYEQYF
TGTGCCAGCAGCTTAACCCCGTTACCGGGGAGCTCCTACGAGCAGTACTTC
>NA|NA|TRBV2|TRBJ2-5
CASNLNRGGETQYF
TGTGCCAGCAATCTTAACAGGGGGGGAGAGACCCAGTACTTC
>TRBD1|NA|TRBV19|TRBJ2-1
CASSIRDRELGAYNEQFF
TGTGCCAGTAGTATCCGGGACAGGGAATTGGGGGCCTACAATGAGCAGTTCTTC
>TRBD2|NA|TRBV3-1/TRBV3-2|TRBJ2-7
CASSQVKLAGWPSYEQYF
TGTGCCAGCAGCCAAGTGAAACTAGCGGGGTGGCCATCCTACGAGCAGTACTTC
>NA|NA|TRBV21-1|TRBJ2-6
CASSREKEGTGANVLTF
TGTGCCAGCAGCCGAGAGAAGGAGGGTACTGGGGCCAACGTCCTGACTTTC
>NA|NA|TRBV29-1|TRBJ1-3
CSVRGGNTIYF
TGCAGCGTGAGGGGGGGAAACACCATATATTTT
>TRBD1|NA|TRBV2|TRBJ1-1
CANGTGDNTEAFF
TGTGCCAACGGGACAGGGGATAACACTGAAGCTTTCTTT
>TRBD2|NA|TRBV28|TRBJ2-7
CASAGLGPSYEQYF
TGTGCCAGCGCTGGACTAGGCCCTTCCTACGAGCAGTACTTC
>TRBD1|NA|TRBV11-2|TRBJ1-2
CASSPYPQGAGENYGYTF
TGTGCCAGCAGCCCTTACCCACAGGGGGCAGGGGAGAACTATGGCTACACCTTC
>NA|few|TRBV11-3|TRBJ2-2
CASSFVGVTGELFF
TGTGCCAGCAGCTTTGTGGGAGTAACCGGGGAGCTGTTTTTT
>NA|NA|TRBV2|TRBJ2-7
CASSVAGPKNEQYF
TGTGCCAGCAGTGTGGCAGGGCCCAAAAACGAGCAGTACTTC
>TRBD2|NA|TRBV5-1|TRBJ2-2
CASSSAGGGVVTGELFF
TGCGCCAGCAGCTCGGCGGGAGGGGGCGTTGTAACCGGGGAGCTGTTTTTT
>NA|NA|TRBV7-9|TRBJ2-1
CASSYGSSYNEQFF
TGTGCCAGCAGCTACGGGAGCTCCTACAATGAGCAGTTCTTC
>NA|NA|TRBV7-9|TRBJ2-2
CASSTGTLDTGELFF
TGTGCCAGCAGTACCGGGACTCTCGACACCGGGGAGCTGTTTTTT
>TRBD2|NA|TRBV7-9|TRBJ2-5
CASSLVGREGRKEETQYF
TGTGCCAGCAGCCTAGTCGGGCGGGAGGGCCGCAAAGAAGAGACCCAGTACTTC
>TRBD2|NA|TRBV6-5|TRBJ2-7
CASSYSGTSGSYEQYF
TGTGCCAGCAGTTACTCCGGGACTAGCGGGTCCTACGAGCAGTACTTC
>TRBD1|NA|TRBV5-1|TRBJ2-7
CASSLGQGASYEQYF
TGCGCCAGCAGCTTGGGACAGGGGGCCTCCTACGAGCAGTACTTC
>NA|NA|TRBV29-1|TRBJ2-7
CSVETPSYEQYF
TGCAGCGTTGAGACACCCTCCTACGAGCAGTACTTC
>TRBD2|NA|TRBV19|TRBJ2-7
CASSIGGLAGVFEQYF
TGTGCCAGTAGTATAGGTGGACTAGCGGGAGTCTTCGAGCAGTACTTC
>TRBD1|NA|TRBV19|TRBJ2-7
CAVGTGGFNEQYF
TGTGCCGTAGGGACAGGGGGTTTTAACGAGCAGTACTTC
>TRBD1|NA|TRBV10-3|TRBJ1-1
CAISDWGQGAANTEAFF
TGTGCCATCAGTGACTGGGGACAGGGGGCGGCGAACACTGAAGCTTTCTTT
>TRBD1|NA|TRBV5-5|TRBJ1-2
CASSRDRATYGYTF
TGTGCCAGCAGTCGGGACAGGGCAACCTATGGCTACACCTTC
>TRBD1|NA|TRBV11-3|TRBJ2-7
CASSPRTGWYEQYF
TGTGCCAGCAGCCCTCGGACAGGGTGGTACGAGCAGTACTTC
>TRBD2|NA|TRBV6-5|TRBJ2-7
CASSRGTRDEQYF
TGTGCCAGCAGTCGAGGGACTAGGGACGAGCAGTACTTC